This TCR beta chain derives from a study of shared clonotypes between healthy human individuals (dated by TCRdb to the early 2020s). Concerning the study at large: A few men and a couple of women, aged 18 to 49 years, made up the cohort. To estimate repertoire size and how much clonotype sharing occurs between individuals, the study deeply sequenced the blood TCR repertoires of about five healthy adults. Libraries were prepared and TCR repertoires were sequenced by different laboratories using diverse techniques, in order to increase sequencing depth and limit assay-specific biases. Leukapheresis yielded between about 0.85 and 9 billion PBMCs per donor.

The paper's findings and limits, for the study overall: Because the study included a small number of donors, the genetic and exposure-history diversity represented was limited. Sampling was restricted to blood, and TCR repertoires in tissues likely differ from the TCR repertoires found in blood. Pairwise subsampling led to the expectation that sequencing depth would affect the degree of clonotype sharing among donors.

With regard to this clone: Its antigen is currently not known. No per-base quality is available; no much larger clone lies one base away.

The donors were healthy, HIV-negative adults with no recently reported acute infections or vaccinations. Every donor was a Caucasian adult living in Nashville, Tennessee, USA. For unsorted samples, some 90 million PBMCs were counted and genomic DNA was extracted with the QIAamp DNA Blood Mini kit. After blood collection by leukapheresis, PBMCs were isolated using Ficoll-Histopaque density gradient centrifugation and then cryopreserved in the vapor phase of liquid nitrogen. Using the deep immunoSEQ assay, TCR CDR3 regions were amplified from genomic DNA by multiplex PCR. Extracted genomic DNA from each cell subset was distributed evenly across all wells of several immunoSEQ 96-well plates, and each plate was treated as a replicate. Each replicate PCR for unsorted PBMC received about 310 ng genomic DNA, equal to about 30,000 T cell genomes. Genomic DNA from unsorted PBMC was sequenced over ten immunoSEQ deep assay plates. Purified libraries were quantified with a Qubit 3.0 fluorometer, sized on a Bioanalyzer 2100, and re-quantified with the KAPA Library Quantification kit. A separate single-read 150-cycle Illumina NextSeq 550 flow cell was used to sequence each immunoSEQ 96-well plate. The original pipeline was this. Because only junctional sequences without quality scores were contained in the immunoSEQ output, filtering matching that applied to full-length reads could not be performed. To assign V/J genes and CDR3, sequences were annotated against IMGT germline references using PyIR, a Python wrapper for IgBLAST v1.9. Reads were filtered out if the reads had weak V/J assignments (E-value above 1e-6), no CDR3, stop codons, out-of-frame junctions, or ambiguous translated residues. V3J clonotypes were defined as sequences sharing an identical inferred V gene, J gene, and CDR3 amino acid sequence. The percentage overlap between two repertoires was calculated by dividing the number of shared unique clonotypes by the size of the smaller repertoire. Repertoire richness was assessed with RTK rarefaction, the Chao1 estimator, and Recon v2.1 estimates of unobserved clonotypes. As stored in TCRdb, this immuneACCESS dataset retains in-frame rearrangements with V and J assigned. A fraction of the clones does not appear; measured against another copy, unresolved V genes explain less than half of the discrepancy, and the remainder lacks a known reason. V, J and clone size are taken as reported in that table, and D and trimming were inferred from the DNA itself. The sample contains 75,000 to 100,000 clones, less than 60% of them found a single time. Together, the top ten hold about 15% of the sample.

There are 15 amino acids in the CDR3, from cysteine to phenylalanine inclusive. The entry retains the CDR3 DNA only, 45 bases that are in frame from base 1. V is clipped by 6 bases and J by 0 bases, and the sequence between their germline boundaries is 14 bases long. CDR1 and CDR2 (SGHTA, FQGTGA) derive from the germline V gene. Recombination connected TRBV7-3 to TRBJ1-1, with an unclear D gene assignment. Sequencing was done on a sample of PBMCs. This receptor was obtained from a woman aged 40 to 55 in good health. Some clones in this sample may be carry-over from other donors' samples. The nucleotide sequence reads TGTGCCAGCAGGCCCGGACTGAGCATGAACACTGAAGCTTTCTTT. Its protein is CASRPGLSMNTEAFF.